This TCR beta chain was obtained from a study of blood T cell repertoires in COVID-19. Profiling relied on immunoSEQ multiplex PCR, and the TCRdb table lists in-frame clones only, not all of them. The table shows 120,000 to 150,000 clones, with approximately 88% occurring only once. The length of the CDR3 is 15 residues. Trimming took off 4 bases at V and 1 base at J, with 13 bases between the two ends. Germline V gene data show CDR1 as SNHLY and CDR2 as FYNNEI. The sequenced sample consisted of peripheral blood. The TCR comes from a man between 60 and 75 years old with active or convalescent COVID-19. The chain uses TRBV2 and TRBJ2-5; D possibly corresponds to TRBD1 (8 bases). CDR3 sequence: CASSGQGRVQETQYF. DNA for the CDR3: TGTGCCAGCAGTGGACAGGGGAGGGTCCAAGAGACCCAGTACTTC.